The sequence of this T cell receptor (beta chain) was determined in a study of blood T cell repertoires in COVID-19. Background on the study: PBMCs, B-cell-depleted T cells, or T cells provided the cDNA or gDNA that made up the material.

V trimming: 4 bases; J trimming: 4 bases; junction bases outside the gene matches: 11. Germline V gene lookup returns CDR1 SGHKS and CDR2 YYEKEE (reference sequence). The CDR3 spans 15 residues. This table comes from immunoSEQ multiplex PCR, and its TCRdb copy is limited to in-frame clones, with some not included. Of 240,000 or so clones listed, more than 75% are singletons. The V and J genes are TRBV5-5 and TRBJ2-7; 7 bases agree with TRBD2. The sequence was obtained from a woman aged 50 to 65 who had recovered from COVID-19. Source material: PBMCs or T cells enriched from blood (not recorded which). This CDR3 reads CASSPDPGRVYEQYF. CDR3 DNA sequence: TGTGCCAGCAGCCCCGACCCAGGGAGGGTTTACGAGCAGTACTTC.